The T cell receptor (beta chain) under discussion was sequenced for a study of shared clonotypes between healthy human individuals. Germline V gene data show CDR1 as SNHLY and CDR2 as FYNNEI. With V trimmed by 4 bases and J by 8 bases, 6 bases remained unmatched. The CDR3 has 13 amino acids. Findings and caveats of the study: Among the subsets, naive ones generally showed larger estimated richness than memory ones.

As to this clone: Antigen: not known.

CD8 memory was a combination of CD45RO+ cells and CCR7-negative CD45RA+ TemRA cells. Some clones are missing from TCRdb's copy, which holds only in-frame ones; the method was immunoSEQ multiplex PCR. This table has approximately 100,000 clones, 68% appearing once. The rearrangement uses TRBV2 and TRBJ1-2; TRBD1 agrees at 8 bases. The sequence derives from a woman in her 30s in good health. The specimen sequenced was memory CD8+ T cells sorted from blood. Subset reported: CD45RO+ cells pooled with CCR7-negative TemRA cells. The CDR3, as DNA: TGTGCCAGCAGTGGTGCCCCAGGGGGCGGCTACACCTTC. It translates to CASSGAPGGGYTF.